Sequencing of this T cell receptor (beta chain) was carried out in a study of blood T cells in healthy people across ages. Every sample had a minimum of 6.5 million PBMCs isolated. The use of a sample-barcoded 5' primer and a J-beta primer mix characterized a second PCR of about 6 to 12 cycles. Each CDR3 protein gets one entry after TCRdb re-called the 5' RACE reads with MiXCR. The repertoire consists of 1.5 million to 1.9 million distinct CDR3 sequences, with roughly two fifths occurring once and the leading ten covering 4%. The TCR originated in a woman between 18 and 29 years old in good health. Material: blood.

For the CDR3, the DNA is TGTGCCAGCAGCCCTCAGCGTAACTATGGCTACACCTTC. Its protein product is CASSPQRNYGYTF. The V call is TRBV27, the J call TRBJ1-2; no clear D gene. CDR3 size: 13 residues. Trimming stripped 6 bases from V and 1 base from J, with 9 bases between. The germline V gene encodes CDR1 MNHEY and CDR2 SMNVEV (reference sequence).